This T cell receptor (beta chain) came from a study of CD8 T cells in ankylosing spondylitis. Broader study findings: In peripheral blood, disease-linked CD8+ clones occurred at relatively low frequencies. Earlier reports found some motif variants in synovial fluid and blood in reactive arthritis. Blood of patients with ankylosing spondylitis appeared to be characterized by a TCR beta motif of several highly homologous variants. Disease-associated clones were reportedly significantly overrepresented in matched ankylosing spondylitis synovial fluid.

As to this clonotype: Its specificity is unknown.

A single record per CDR3 protein comes from TCRdb applying MiXCR to the 5' RACE reads. The sample comprises about 220,000 distinct CDR3 sequences, approximately 10% of which are singletons, and roughly a fifth rests with the top ten. CDR1 and CDR2 from the germline V gene are LNHDA and SQIVND (reference sequence). Trimming removed 4 bases at V and 5 bases at J, with 23 bases between. The CDR3 runs to 17 residues. The source is a male donor with ankylosing spondylitis or in good health (not recorded which). Sequencing used blood, either unsorted or a sorted T cell fraction (not recorded which). J is TRBJ2-5 and V is TRBV19; no reliable D call. Here the CDR3 DNA reads TGTGCCAGTAGTACGGCCCCCCTCCACGCGGCGAGCGAGACCCAGTACTTC. Translated: CASSTAPLHAASETQYF.